This entry features one T cell receptor (beta chain) sequence. Measured with immunoSEQ multiplex PCR; TCRdb has only the in-frame clones, and not every one. Here the sample spans approximately 96,000 clones, 85% to 90% being singletons. These data come from a study of blood T cell repertoires in COVID-19. This clonotype originated in a human donor with COVID-19, enrolled during active disease. The donor label of this sample is uncertain. Sample: peripheral blood.

The CDR3 nucleotides are TGTGCCAGCAGACCCCTGGGACTGTCGAACACTGAAGCTTTCTTT. It encodes CASRPLGLSNTEAFF. V is TRBV11-3 and J is TRBJ1-1; perhaps TRBD1 as D (5 bases). V was trimmed by 6 bases and J by 1 base, leaving 15 bases between them. In germline, CDR1 is SGHNT, CDR2 YENEEA. The CDR3 is made up of 15 amino acids. Complete variable domain (other parts from reference TRBV11-3 and TRBJ1-1): EAGVVQSPRYKIIEKKQPVAFWCNPISGHNTLYWYLQNLGQGPELLIRYENEEAVDDSQLPKDRFSAERLKGVDSTLKIQPAELGDSAVYLCASRPLGLSNTEAFFGQGTRLTVV.